Shown below are 9 T cell receptor beta chains from a single sample sequenced in a study of blood T cell repertoires in COVID-19. Some clones are missing from TCRdb's copy, which holds only in-frame ones; the method was immunoSEQ multiplex PCR. The sample gives over 450,000 clones, approximately 91% of which show up once; 7.8% is in the top ten. The sample was peripheral blood. These receptor sequences come from a woman between 50 and 59 years old with COVID-19, enrolled during active disease.

The chain carries TRBV6-1 and TRBJ1-2; 8 bases line up with TRBD1. Germline CDR1 MNHNS, CDR2 SASEGT. V lost 2 bases, J lost 7 bases, and 12 bases stayed unmatched. The CDR3 contains 16 residues. CDR3 sequence reads: CASSETPGQGSGGYTF. CDR3 nucleotides: TGTGCCAGCAGTGAAACCCCCGGACAGGGATCAGGTGGCTACACCTTC.

This clone was picked up one time. This same CDR3 is encoded by further DNA sequences in the sample. The chain carries TRBV12-3 or TRBV12-4 and TRBJ1-1; TRBD1 might be the D (5 bases). This CDR3 has 13 residues. Trimming stripped 3 bases from V and 2 bases from J, with 7 bases between. CDR3 nucleotide sequence: TGTGCCAGCAGTTTGGGGCAAAACACTGAAGCTTTCTTT. Translating it yields CASSLGQNTEAFF.

V usage is TRBV9 and J usage is TRBJ2-5; D possibly corresponds to TRBD2 (6 bases). V lost 3 bases, J lost 3 bases, and 18 bases lay in between. CDR3 size: 16 residues. Germline V gene sequence: CDR1 SGDLS, CDR2 YYNGEE. CDR3 protein: CASSDNPGTPKETQYF. The CDR3 DNA sequence: TGTGCCAGCAGCGACAACCCCGGGACTCCGAAAGAGACCCAGTACTTC.

The CDR3: CASRGAPNYGYTF. The CDR3 region has the DNA TGTGCCAGCAGAGGGGCCCCCAACTATGGCTACACCTTC. The chain combines TRBV28 with TRBJ1-2, with D perhaps matching TRBD1 (5 bases). With 6 bases removed from V and 2 bases from J, the gap between germline ends came to 10 bases. The length of the CDR3 is 13 residues. CDR1 is MDHEN, CDR2 SYDVKM, per germline.

The chain employs TRBV14 and TRBJ1-1; D perhaps matches TRBD1 (6 bases). The CDR3 runs 13 residues. V was shortened by 1 base and J by 8 bases, with 11 bases between the two germline ends. Germline values: CDR1 SGHDN, CDR2 FVKESK. The CDR3 loop is CASSQGFGTEAFF. Here the CDR3 DNA reads TGTGCCAGCAGCCAAGGCTTTGGGACAGAAGCTTTCTTT.

The chain links TRBV11-2 to TRBJ2-3; 8 nucleotides align to TRBD2. The CDR3 is 16 amino acids. Looked up from germline, CDR1 is SGHAT and CDR2 is FQNNGV. Trimming removed 1 base from V and 2 bases from J; junction bases left unmatched: 5. In DNA form, the CDR3 reads TGTGCCAGCAGCTTAGGTTTAGCGGGGTTCACAGATACGCAGTATTTT. Translated: CASSLGLAGFTDTQYF.

This rearrangement joins TRBV18 to TRBJ1-1; 8 nucleotides match TRBD1. This CDR3 has 15 residues. V lost 3 bases, J lost 3 bases, and 6 bases stayed unmatched. The V gene's germline CDR1 is KGHSH and CDR2 LQKENI. The CDR3 is CASSPDREAHTEAFF. DNA of the CDR3: TGTGCCAGCTCACCGGACAGGGAAGCTCACACTGAAGCTTTCTTT.

This clone was seen a single time. The chain has TRBV5-1 and TRBJ1-4; possible D gene TRBD1, 6 bases. Germline V gene data show CDR1 as SGHRS and CDR2 as YFSETQ. There are 13 residues in the CDR3. V gave up 0 bases and J gave up 7 bases, with 7 bases separating them. The CDR3 DNA is TGCGCCAGCAGCTTGGGGGGGCGTGAAAAACTGTTTTTT. Residues: CASSLGGREKLFF.

V is TRBV7-3 and J is TRBJ2-1, with 10 nucleotides matching TRBD2. The germline CDR1 and CDR2 sequences are SGHTA and FQGTGA. The J segment lost 2 bases and the V segment lost 5 bases, leaving 3 bases of the junction unmatched. CDR3 length: 15 residues. CDR3 bases: TGTGCCAGCAGCCTAGCGGGGGATACCTACAATGAGCAGTTCTTC. It encodes CASSLAGDTYNEQFF.